What follows are 30 T cell receptor beta chains derived from one specimen sequenced in a study of OX40 agonist ivuxolimab in advanced cancers. Only in-frame clones appear in the TCRdb table, and some are missing; sequencing was by immunoSEQ multiplex PCR. The sample has about 78,000 clones; roughly 84% are singletons. Sequences were derived from CD4+ or CD8+ T cells sorted from blood, sampled in a trial of the OX40 agonist ivuxolimab. Receptors originate from an adult with an advanced solid tumor such as melanoma, head and neck, liver or kidney cancer.

The chain is built from TRBV9 and TRBJ1-6; 8 bases are shared with TRBD1. The CDR3 extends over 15 amino acids. Germline V gene lookup returns CDR1 SGDLS and CDR2 YYNGEE. Unmatched junction bases numbered 6, after V lost 0 bases and J lost 10 bases. CDR3 sequence: CASSVDPTGVSPLHF. The DNA for the CDR3 is TGTGCCAGCAGCGTAGATCCGACAGGGGTGTCACCCCTCCACTTT.

The V gene is TRBV28, the J gene TRBJ2-4, with unresolved D. CDR3 length: 15 residues. Germline V gene sequence: CDR1 MDHEN, CDR2 SYDVKM. The germline V and J ends were trimmed by 3 bases and 9 bases, with 18 bases remaining between them. The CDR3 DNA is TGTGCCAGCAGTTTCCCATGGCTCTCATACCTCATTCAGTACTTC. Encoded protein: CASSFPWLSYLIQYF.

This rearrangement joins TRBV5-5 to TRBJ1-3, with D hard to call. The CDR3 is 14 amino acids. The V end lost 2 bases, the J end lost 4 bases, and 10 bases lay between the germline ends. Germline lookup yields CDR1 SGHKS and CDR2 YYEKEE (reference sequence). The CDR3 region has the DNA TGTGCCAGCAGCTTCCAGGACGTGGGAAACACCATATATTTT. It translates to CASSFQDVGNTIYF.

The V gene is TRBV10-3, the J gene TRBJ2-7; D perhaps matches TRBD2 (5 bases). CDR3 size: 13 residues. V was trimmed by 7 bases and J by 4 bases, leaving 14 bases between them. Germline CDR1 and CDR2: ENHRY and SYGVKD. Written as DNA, the CDR3 is TGTGCCATCATGGGGAGACTCGGATACGAGCAGTACTTC. It encodes CAIMGRLGYEQYF.

The chain recombines TRBV5-6 with TRBJ1-1; 7 bases agree with TRBD1. Germline V gene data show CDR1 as SGHDT and CDR2 as YYEEEE. The CDR3 is 16 amino acids. V shed 2 bases, J shed 0 bases, and the junction held 7 bases outside the gene matches. For the CDR3, the DNA is TGTGCCAGCAGCTTTCCGGGACAGAAAATGAACACTGAAGCTTTCTTT. Protein: CASSFPGQKMNTEAFF. The variable domain in full, completed from reference TRBV5-6 and TRBJ1-1, reads DAGVTQSPTHLIKTRGQQVTLRCSPKSGHDTVSWYQQALGQGPQFIFQYYEEEERQRGNFPDRFSGHQFPNYSSELNVNALLLGDSALYLCASSFPGQKMNTEAFFGQGTRLTVV.

The rearrangement joins TRBV19 to TRBJ2-7, with 12 positions matching TRBD1. The CDR3 is 16 residues long. Germline CDR1 is LNHDA and CDR2 is SQIVND (reference sequence). V was pared by 5 bases and J by 7 bases, with 12 bases of the junction left unmatched. The CDR3 sequence: CASSLRPGTGGEEQYF. CDR3 nucleotides: TGTGCCAGTAGTCTACGACCCGGGACAGGGGGCGAAGAGCAGTACTTC.

The chain recombines TRBV5-8 with TRBJ1-4; the match to TRBD1 covers 7 bases. The germline V gene has CDR1 SGHTS and CDR2 YDEGEE. The CDR3 has 14 residues. After removal of 4 bases from V and 4 bases from J, the junction contained 4 bases not matched to a gene. DNA for the CDR3: TGTGCCAGCAGCACGGGACAGCTTAATGAAAAACTGTTTTTT. Protein sequence: CASSTGQLNEKLFF.

This chain connects TRBV28 to TRBJ1-2; D call uncertain. CDR1 is MDHEN, CDR2 SYDVKM, per germline. The CDR3 has 14 residues. Trimming took off 6 bases at V and 6 bases at J, with 17 bases between the two ends. In nucleotides, the CDR3 is TGTGCCAGCAGCTTAATAGGGTCCTTTGATGGCTACACCTTC. Its protein is CASSLIGSFDGYTF.

The chain employs TRBV7-8 and TRBJ1-5; the D is unclear. In germline, CDR1 is SGHVS, CDR2 FQNEAQ. V was clipped by 1 base and J by 4 bases, with 20 bases between them. The CDR3 loop spans 18 amino acids. The CDR3 loop is CASSLELDPRFNNQPQHF. The CDR3 nucleotides read TGTGCCAGCAGCTTAGAGTTGGACCCCCGGTTTAATAATCAGCCCCAGCATTTT. Variable domain in full (rest from reference TRBV7-8 and TRBJ1-5): GAGVSQSPRYKVAKRGQDVALRCDPISGHVSLFWYQQALGQGPEFLTYFQNEAQLDKSGLPSDRFFAERPEGSVSTLKIQRTQQEDSAVYLCASSLELDPRFNNQPQHFGDGTRLSIL.

The chain joins TRBV28 to TRBJ2-7; 11 nucleotides line up with TRBD1. This CDR3 contains 16 residues. Losses at the gene ends were 4 bases for V and 3 bases for J; bases not matched to a gene: 8. CDR1 and CDR2 from the germline V gene are MDHEN and SYDVKM. The CDR3 region has the DNA TGTGCCAGCAGTTCGCCAGGGACAGGGGGACACTACGAGCAGTACTTC. Its protein is CASSSPGTGGHYEQYF.

The V call is TRBV5-4, the J call TRBJ2-7, with TRBD2 identical over 12 bases. V gave up 4 bases and J gave up 6 bases; unmatched junction bases: 8. Germline V lookup: CDR1 SGHNT, CDR2 YYREEE (reference sequence). The CDR3 is made up of 15 amino acids. CDR3 sequence reads: CASSLRLAGALEQYF. CDR3 DNA sequence: TGTGCCAGCAGCCTGAGACTAGCGGGAGCCCTCGAGCAGTACTTC. The full variable domain, in which reference TRBV5-4 and TRBJ2-7 provide the parts outside the CDR3, is ETGVTQSPTHLIKTRGQQVTLRCSSQSGHNTVSWYQQALGQGPQFIFQYYREEENGRGNFPPRFSGLQFPNYSSELNVNALELDDSALYLCASSLRLAGALEQYFGPGTRLTVT.

This rearrangement joins TRBV5-4 to TRBJ2-7, with 10 bases aligning to TRBD2. The junction had 10 bases not matched to a gene; V was cut back by 4 bases and J by 0 bases. The germline CDR1 and CDR2 sequences are SGHNT and YYREEE (reference sequence). The CDR3 has 17 residues. CDR3 region: CASSVAGGIYSSYEQYF. The CDR3 DNA reads TGTGCCAGCAGCGTAGCGGGAGGAATCTATTCCTCCTACGAGCAGTACTTC.

This rearrangement joins TRBV13 to TRBJ2-7, with TRBD1 matching 10 bases. J lost 6 bases, V lost 5 bases, and 10 bases had no gene match. The CDR3 has 15 residues. The germline V gene encodes CDR1 PRHDT and CDR2 FYEKMQ (reference sequence). The CDR3 DNA reads TGTGCCAGCAGCCCCGCGGGGGGACAGGGGATCGAGCAGTACTTC. Translating it yields CASSPAGGQGIEQYF.

This chain links TRBV4-1 with TRBJ1-2; maybe TRBD1 (5 bases). The V end was cut by 1 base, the J end by 3 bases, with 9 bases between. Germline CDR1 is MGHRA and CDR2 is YSYEKL. CDR3 length: 14 amino acids. The CDR3 region has the DNA TGCGCCAGCAGCCAAGTCTGGGGGGACTATGGCTACACCTTC. This encodes CASSQVWGDYGYTF.

The chain has TRBV28 and TRBJ2-3; TRBD2 matches at 13 bases. There are 19 residues in the CDR3. With 6 bases clipped from V and 2 bases from J, the junction kept 14 bases outside the gene matches. Germline CDR1 and CDR2: MDHEN and SYDVKM. The DNA for the CDR3 is TGTGCCAGCAGCCCATCGGGACTAGCGGGAAAATACGTCACAGATACGCAGTATTTT. Protein product: CASSPSGLAGKYVTDTQYF.

The V gene is TRBV11-2, the J gene TRBJ2-1; 7 positions match TRBD1. This CDR3 region has 14 residues. V trimming: 4 bases; J trimming: 8 bases; junction bases outside the gene matches: 8. Germline V gene sequence: CDR1 SGHAT, CDR2 FQNNGV. CDR3 residues: CASSYYRTGYEQFF. The CDR3 bases are TGTGCCAGCAGCTATTACAGGACAGGTTATGAGCAGTTCTTC.

The chain recombines TRBV5-1 with TRBJ1-1; possible D gene TRBD1, 6 bases. Germline V CDR1 and CDR2: SGHRS, YFSETQ. Between the trimmed V and J ends, which lost 4 bases and 4 bases, there was a span of 20 bases. The CDR3 runs 16 residues. The CDR3 DNA reads TGCGCCAGCAGCCCTCCTGGGAACAGGGCGGGCACTGAAGCTTTCTTT. It encodes CASSPPGNRAGTEAFF.

This clone has more than one count but fewer than ten. This rearrangement joins TRBV25-1 to TRBJ2-1; 9 bases agree with TRBD2. The CDR3 contains 18 residues. V gave up 2 bases and J gave up 3 bases; unmatched junction bases: 11. The germline V gene has CDR1 MGHDK and CDR2 SYGVNS. The CDR3 DNA reads as TGTGCCAGCAGTGAAGAGGGTCTAGCGGGGAAAAACTACAATGAGCAGTTCTTC. Translating it yields CASSEEGLAGKNYNEQFF. Complete variable domain (other parts from reference TRBV25-1 and TRBJ2-1): EADIYQTPRYLVIGTGKKITLECSQTMGHDKMYWYQQDPGMELHLIHYSYGVNSTEKGDLSSESTVSRIRTEHFPLTLESARPSHTSQYLCASSEEGLAGKNYNEQFFGPGTRLTVL.

V and J are TRBV28 and TRBJ1-5, with D perhaps matching TRBD1 (6 bases). Germline CDR1 is MDHEN and CDR2 is SYDVKM. This CDR3 has 13 amino acids. The V end lost 6 bases, the J end lost 9 bases, and 15 bases lay between the germline ends. CDR3 coding DNA: TGTGCCAGCAGGACGCCAGGGGTCGGGCCCCAGCATTTT. It yields the protein CASRTPGVGPQHF.

CDR3 sequence reads: CASSLRLAGSTDTQYF. As DNA, the CDR3 is TGCGCCAGCAGCTTGCGTCTAGCGGGAAGCACAGATACGCAGTATTTT. V gene TRBV5-1 combines with J gene TRBJ2-3; the match to TRBD2 covers 9 bases. The junction had 3 bases not matched to a gene; V was cut back by 1 base and J by 0 bases. Germline CDR1 is SGHRS and CDR2 is YFSETQ. This CDR3 spans 16 amino acids.

This sequence joins TRBV6-5 and TRBJ2-7; 8 bases line up with TRBD2. CDR1 is MNHEY and CDR2 is SVGAGI in the germline V gene. CDR3 size: 15 residues. J lost 7 bases, V lost 9 bases, and 17 bases had no gene match. CDR3 in DNA: TGTGCCAGTCGGCGGGGGGTAATGATGGGTGTAGAGCAGTACTTC. It yields the protein CASRRGVMMGVEQYF.

The chain couples TRBV19 to TRBJ2-7, with D tentatively TRBD1 (6 bases). Germline lookup yields CDR1 LNHDA and CDR2 SQIVND (reference sequence). The CDR3 contains 12 residues. The CDR3 sequence: CATGTREGEQYF. The DNA for the CDR3 is TGTGCAACAGGGACCCGGGAAGGCGAGCAGTACTTC.

V and J are TRBV5-6 and TRBJ1-6, with a tentative D call TRBD1 (5 bases). The germline V and J ends were trimmed by 0 bases and 6 bases, with 7 bases remaining between them. The CDR3 is 14 residues long. Per germline, CDR1 SGHDT and CDR2 YYEEEE. CDR3 sequence reads: CASSLGQINSPLHF. CDR3 DNA: TGTGCCAGCAGCTTGGGACAGATTAATTCACCCCTCCACTTT.

The CDR3 DNA reads TGCGCCAGCAGCCAAATGAGCGGGAGTGTCGCCTACGAGCAGTACTTC. Translating gives CASSQMSGSVAYEQYF. J is TRBJ2-7 and V is TRBV4-3; 8 bases map to TRBD2. CDR3 size: 16 residues. With V trimmed by 2 bases and J by 2 bases, 8 bases remained unmatched. In germline, CDR1 is LGHNA, CDR2 YSLEER.

The chain links TRBV9 to TRBJ2-6; D might be TRBD1 (5 bases). The V and J ends lost 4 bases and 0 bases respectively, with 8 bases between them. CDR3 length: 15 residues. Germline CDR1 SGDLS, CDR2 YYNGEE. This CDR3 is CASSPGHSGANVLTF. CDR3 sequence (DNA): TGTGCCAGCAGCCCAGGGCACTCTGGGGCCAACGTCCTGACTTTC.

The chain is built from TRBV28 and TRBJ1-1; perhaps TRBD1 as D (5 bases). From germline, CDR1 is MDHEN and CDR2 SYDVKM. CDR3 length: 14 residues. Trimming pared 10 bases from V and 0 bases from J, leaving 15 bases between. The CDR3 sequence: CATRFDRLNTEAFF. The CDR3 bases are TGTGCCACCCGCTTCGACAGATTGAACACTGAAGCTTTCTTT.

CDR3 DNA sequence: TGCGCCAGCAGCCAAAGCGGGACCGACACCGGGGAGCTGTTTTTT. Its protein product is CASSQSGTDTGELFF. The chain is built from TRBV5-1 and TRBJ2-2; 7 positions match TRBD2. Trimming cost V 4 bases and J 3 bases; bases outside gene matches: 6. Germline CDR1 SGHRS, CDR2 YFSETQ. CDR3 size: 15 residues.

This chain links TRBV5-6 with TRBJ1-1; TRBD1 matches 11 bases. The CDR3 covers 18 residues. V was pared by 3 bases and J by 5 bases, with 15 bases of the junction left unmatched. Germline V gene data show CDR1 as SGHDT and CDR2 as YYEEEE. CDR3 sequence: CASSSDWVSGTGGTEAFF. The CDR3, as DNA: TGTGCCAGCAGCTCCGATTGGGTTTCCGGGACAGGGGGAACTGAAGCTTTCTTT. Complete variable domain (other parts from reference TRBV5-6 and TRBJ1-1): DAGVTQSPTHLIKTRGQQVTLRCSPKSGHDTVSWYQQALGQGPQFIFQYYEEEERQRGNFPDRFSGHQFPNYSSELNVNALLLGDSALYLCASSSDWVSGTGGTEAFFGQGTRLTVV.

This clone turned up a few times. The gene calls are TRBV5-1 and TRBJ2-3; a weak D match, TRBD2 (6 bases). Germline loops: CDR1 SGHRS, CDR2 YFSETQ. The CDR3 sequence is 14 residues long. Between the trimmed V and J ends, which lost 1 base and 3 bases, there was a span of 9 bases. CDR3 amino acids: CASSLRAGTDTQYF. The CDR3 coding sequence is TGCGCCAGCAGCTTGCGCGCGGGGACAGATACGCAGTATTTT.

This chain uses TRBV5-1 with TRBJ2-1, with TRBD2 as a possible D gene (6 bases). The CDR3 is made up of 19 amino acids. V was shortened by 2 bases and J by 3 bases, with 24 bases between the two germline ends. Per the germline V gene, CDR1 is SGHRS and CDR2 is YFSETQ. As DNA, the CDR3 is TGCGCCAGCAGCTTTCAGTCTTCGGGACTTCGAAAAAGCTACAATGAGCAGTTCTTC. It encodes CASSFQSSGLRKSYNEQFF.